This T cell receptor (beta chain) was sequenced in a study of Ad26.COV2.S vaccination and SARS-CoV-2 variants. This clone was counted once. Antigen specificity is unknown. Treatment in this sample: around 19 received Ad26.COV2.S at low or high dose, single or two shots; 5 received placebo; per-sample allocation not given. At day 63 after the first vaccine or placebo injection, samples were drawn. TCRdb's table, derived via immunoSEQ multiplex PCR, lists solely in-frame clones and lacks some. The sample lists some 350,000 clones; around 90% were seen once. Findings and caveats of the study: Vaccinees showed greater spike-specific TCR breadth than placebo recipients. Non-spike TCR breadth showed similarity between vaccine and placebo recipients.

V lost 1 base and J lost 3, with 15 bases in between. The CDR3 extends over 16 amino acids. The germline V gene has CDR1 KGHSH and CDR2 LQKENI. This specimen was peripheral blood, taken in a trial of Ad26.COV2.S vaccine versus placebo. This sequence originates from a person aged 18 to 65 who received the Ad26.COV2.S COVID-19 vaccine or a placebo. This chain connects TRBV18 to TRBJ1-1, with D perhaps TRBD1 (5 bases). The CDR3 protein is CASSPLGSGGDTEAFF. The DNA of the CDR3 is TGTGCCAGCTCACCACTCGGTTCTGGGGGGGACACTGAAGCTTTCTTT.